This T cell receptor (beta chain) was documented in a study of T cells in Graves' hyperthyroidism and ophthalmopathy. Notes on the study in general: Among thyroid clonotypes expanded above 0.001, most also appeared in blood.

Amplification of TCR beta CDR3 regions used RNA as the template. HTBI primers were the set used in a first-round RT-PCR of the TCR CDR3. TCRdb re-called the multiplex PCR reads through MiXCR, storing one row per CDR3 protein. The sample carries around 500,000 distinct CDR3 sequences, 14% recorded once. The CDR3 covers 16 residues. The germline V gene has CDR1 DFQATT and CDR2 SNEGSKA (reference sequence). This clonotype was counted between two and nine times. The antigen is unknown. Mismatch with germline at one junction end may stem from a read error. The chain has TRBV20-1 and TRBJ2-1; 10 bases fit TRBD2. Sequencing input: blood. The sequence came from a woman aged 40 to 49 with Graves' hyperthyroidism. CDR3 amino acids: CSATSGGARSSNEQFF. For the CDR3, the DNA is TGCAGTGCTACTAGCGGGGGAGCCCGATCCTCCAATGAGCAGTTCTTC.